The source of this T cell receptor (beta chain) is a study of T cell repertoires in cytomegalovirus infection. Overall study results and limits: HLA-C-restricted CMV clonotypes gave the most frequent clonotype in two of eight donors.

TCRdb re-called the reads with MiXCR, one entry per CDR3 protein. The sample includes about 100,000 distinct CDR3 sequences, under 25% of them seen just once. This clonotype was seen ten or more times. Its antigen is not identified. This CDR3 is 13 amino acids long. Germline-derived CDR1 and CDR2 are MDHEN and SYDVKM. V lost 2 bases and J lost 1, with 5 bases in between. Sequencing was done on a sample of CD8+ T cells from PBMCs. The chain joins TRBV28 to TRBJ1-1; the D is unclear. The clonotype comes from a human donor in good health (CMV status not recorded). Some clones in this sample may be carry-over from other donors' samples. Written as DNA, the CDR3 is TGTGCCAGCAGTTTAACAGCGAACACTGAAGCTTTCTTT. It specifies CASSLTANTEAFF.